What follows are 3 T cell receptor beta chains derived from one specimen sequenced in a study of blood T cell repertoires in COVID-19. Profiling relied on immunoSEQ multiplex PCR, and the TCRdb table lists in-frame clones only, not all of them. The table has 110,000 or so clones, around 85% seen once. Sequencing was carried out using peripheral blood. Every receptor here comes from a man aged 55 to 70 with acute or convalescent COVID-19.

The chain has TRBV19 and TRBJ2-1; 9 bases line up with TRBD2. CDR1 LNHDA and CDR2 SQIVND come from the germline V gene (reference sequence). The CDR3 consists of 14 residues. V trimming: 10 bases; J trimming: 4 bases; junction bases outside the gene matches: 8. The CDR3 is CATLGAGGYNEQFF. DNA for the CDR3: TGTGCCACCCTTGGTGCGGGAGGGTACAATGAGCAGTTCTTC.

The J gene is TRBJ1-1, the V gene TRBV29-1; the match to TRBD1 covers 12 bases. CDR1 SQVTM and CDR2 ANQGSEA come from the germline V gene. V was pared by 4 bases and J by 4 bases, with 7 bases of the junction left unmatched. The CDR3 spans 15 residues. The CDR3 sequence: CSVAGTGGQGTEAFF. In DNA, the CDR3 is TGCAGCGTTGCCGGGACAGGGGGCCAGGGCACTGAAGCTTTCTTT.

The genes are TRBV27 and TRBJ2-7, with TRBD1 identical over 8 bases. V gave up 2 bases and J gave up 3 bases; unmatched junction bases: 6. The CDR3 has 15 residues. CDR1 is MNHEY, CDR2 SMNVEV, per germline (reference sequence). The CDR3 DNA is TGTGCCAGCAGTTTAGACAGGGGTGGAGGCTACGAGCAGTACTTC. Translated, it gives CASSLDRGGGYEQYF.